The present T cell receptor beta chain was sequenced within a study of blood T cell repertoires in COVID-19. The CDR3 is 12 amino acids. Trimming shortened V by 3 bases and J by 4 bases, and 7 bases separated the two germline ends. Germline CDR1 SGHTA, CDR2 FQGTGA. The data were produced by immunoSEQ multiplex PCR, yet TCRdb's version contains in-frame clones alone and is incomplete. The sample holds under 300,000 clones, about 90% seen once. The TCR sequence derives from a woman aged 60-75 years who had recovered from COVID-19. The chain employs TRBV7-3 and TRBJ2-7, with D maybe TRBD1 (6 bases). The sample consisted of PBMCs or T cells enriched from blood (not recorded which). The CDR3 coding sequence is TGTGCCAGCAGCTTGACAGGTTACGAGCAGTACTTC. It translates to CASSLTGYEQYF.